Following are 21 T cell receptor beta chains from one sample sequenced in a study of CD8 T cells in ankylosing spondylitis. TCRdb processed the 5' RACE reads anew with MiXCR; each CDR3 protein has one entry. The sample lists approximately 220,000 distinct CDR3 sequences, about 10% occurring once. Source material: blood, either unsorted or a sorted T cell fraction (not recorded which). The receptors were gathered from a male donor with ankylosing spondylitis or in good health (not recorded which).

This clonotype was picked up many times. The gene calls are TRBV5-1 and TRBJ2-2; D is undetermined. The CDR3 runs 15 residues. Trimming stripped 1 base from V and 2 bases from J, with 9 bases between. Germline CDR1 is SGHRS and CDR2 is YFSETQ. The CDR3 reads CASSLPLENTGELFF. Here the CDR3 DNA reads TGCGCCAGCAGCTTGCCCCTAGAAAACACCGGGGAGCTGTTTTTT.

This clonotype was observed many times. The V and J genes are TRBV5-1 and TRBJ1-5; D is perhaps TRBD1 (5 bases). The CDR3 consists of 13 residues. Per germline, CDR1 SGHRS and CDR2 YFSETQ. V lost 4 bases to trimming and J lost 3 bases, with 8 bases between them. CDR3 bases: TGCGCCAGCAGCGGGGGGGACAATCAGCCCCAGCATTTT. Its protein product is CASSGGDNQPQHF.

This clonotype was counted at least ten times. The CDR3 DNA follows: TGTGCCAGCAGCTTGGGGGTTAACAATGAGCAGTTCTTC. Translated, it gives CASSLGVNNEQFF. This chain connects TRBV5-5 to TRBJ2-1; D gene unclear. V lost 0 bases to trimming and J lost 5 bases, with 6 bases between them. The length of the CDR3 is 13 residues. Germline lookup yields CDR1 SGHKS and CDR2 YYEKEE (reference sequence).

The sample holds a few counts of this clonotype. V and J are TRBV9 and TRBJ1-5; D is unresolved. The CDR3 is 15 residues long. V shed 0 bases and J shed 3 bases, with 10 bases lying between them. Germline CDR1 reads SGDLS; CDR2 reads YYNGEE. CDR3 coding DNA: TGTGCCAGCAGCGTAGAGGCGGACCACAATCAGCCCCAGCATTTT. Amino acid sequence: CASSVEADHNQPQHF. The full variable domain, completed using reference TRBV9 and TRBJ1-5, is DSGVTQTPKHLITATGQRVTLRCSPRSGDLSVYWYQQSLDQGLQFLIQYYNGEERAKGNILERFSAQQFPDLHSELNLSSLELGDSALYFCASSVEADHNQPQHFGDGTRLSIL.

This clonotype has ten or more counts. The genes are TRBV5-1 and TRBJ2-2; TRBD2 matches 9 bases. CDR3 length: 14 amino acids. V shed 2 bases, J shed 5 bases, and the junction held 1 base outside the gene matches. Germline CDR1 is SGHRS and CDR2 is YFSETQ. CDR3 loop: CASSFLAGTGELFF. DNA for the CDR3: TGCGCCAGCAGCTTCCTAGCGGGGACCGGGGAGCTGTTTTTT.

The chain has TRBV3-1 and TRBJ2-6; unclear D gene. CDR3 length equals 15 residues. Germline lookup yields CDR1 LGHDT and CDR2 YNNKEL (reference sequence). The V end was cut by 7 bases, the J end by 4 bases, with 14 bases between. The CDR3 DNA is TGTGCCAGCACCCTCGGCCCTACCGGGGCCAACGTCCTGACTTTC. Translating gives CASTLGPTGANVLTF.

The V call is TRBV5-1, the J call TRBJ1-5, with D perhaps TRBD1 (5 bases). CDR1 and CDR2 (germline): SGHRS, YFSETQ. This CDR3 region has 17 residues. V lost 4 bases and J lost 2, with 19 bases in between. CDR3 coding DNA: TGCGCCAGCAGCCCGGGGCCGGGGATTTCGGGCAATCAGCCCCAGCATTTT. Amino acids: CASSPGPGISGNQPQHF.

This clonotype was observed a few times. The chain carries TRBV9 and TRBJ2-6, with D perhaps assigned TRBD1 or TRBD2 (5 bases each). The CDR3 runs to 20 residues. Germline CDR1 reads SGDLS; CDR2 reads YYNGEE. V was shortened by 0 bases and J by 0 bases, with 19 bases between the two germline ends. The CDR3 sequence: CASSVVAGTVALSGANVLTF. DNA of the CDR3: TGTGCCAGCAGCGTAGTTGCCGGGACCGTCGCCCTCTCTGGGGCCAACGTCCTGACTTTC. Based on the CDR3 plus reference TRBV9 and TRBJ2-6, the full variable domain is DSGVTQTPKHLITATGQRVTLRCSPRSGDLSVYWYQQSLDQGLQFLIQYYNGEERAKGNILERFSAQQFPDLHSELNLSSLELGDSALYFCASSVVAGTVALSGANVLTFGAGSRLTVL.

The genes are TRBV30 and TRBJ1-4, with 7 bases identical to TRBD1. Germline V CDR1 and CDR2: GTSNPN, SVGIG (reference sequence). The CDR3 extends over 15 amino acids. V was pared by 4 bases and J by 3 bases, with 8 bases of the junction left unmatched. DNA for the CDR3: TGTGCCTGGAAAGAACAGGGGCGGGCTAATGAAAAACTGTTTTTT. It encodes CAWKEQGRANEKLFF.

This clonotype was seen ten or more times. This chain uses TRBV11-2 with TRBJ2-1; TRBD2 matches at 8 bases. This CDR3 has 14 residues. The V gene end was trimmed by 3 bases and the J gene end by 6 bases; junction bases not matched to a gene: 4. CDR1 is SGHAT, CDR2 FQNNGV, per germline. For the CDR3, the DNA is TGTGCCAGCAGCTTGACTAGCGCAGGCAATGAGCAGTTCTTC. Translated: CASSLTSAGNEQFF. Supplemented by reference TRBV11-2 and TRBJ2-1, the full variable domain reads EAGVAQSPRYKIIEKRQSVAFWCNPISGHATLYWYQQILGQGPKLLIQFQNNGVVDDSQLPKDRFSAERLKGVDSTLKIQPAKLEDSAVYLCASSLTSAGNEQFFGPGTRLTVL.

This clonotype has at least ten counts. The chain joins TRBV12-3 or TRBV12-4 to TRBJ2-1; D perhaps matches TRBD1 (6 bases). The CDR3 covers 15 residues. Deletions cut 5 bases from V and 1 base from J, with 12 bases between. In DNA form, the CDR3 reads TGTGCCAGCAGTGTGGGGACAATTTCCTACAATGAGCAGTTCTTC. Its translation: CASSVGTISYNEQFF.

This clonotype was recorded many times. This chain's CDR3 is CASSLTARLAGVEDEQFF. CDR3 DNA: TGTGCCAGCAGCTTAACAGCTCGACTAGCGGGGGTTGAAGATGAGCAGTTCTTC. The chain combines TRBV7-8 with TRBJ2-1; 12 bases align to TRBD2. The CDR3 runs 18 residues. After removal of 2 bases from V and 8 bases from J, the junction contained 13 bases not matched to a gene. Germline V gene sequence: CDR1 SGHVS, CDR2 FQNEAQ.

The table lists this clonotype with many counts. This chain joins TRBV27 and TRBJ2-7; 9 bases line up with TRBD1. The germline V gene encodes CDR1 MNHEY and CDR2 SMNVEV (reference sequence). The V gene end was trimmed by 6 bases and the J gene end by 2 bases; junction bases not matched to a gene: 17. The CDR3 has 18 residues. In nucleotides, the CDR3 is TGTGCCAGCAGCCCGTCCCGGGACAGGGCTATCCCCCCCTACGAGCAGTACTTC. This codes for CASSPSRDRAIPPYEQYF.

The table lists this clonotype with many counts. This sequence joins TRBV7-8 and TRBJ2-5; 9 nucleotides line up with TRBD1. The V segment lost 3 bases and the J segment 5 bases; nucleotides outside the gene matches: 13. Germline V CDR1 and CDR2: SGHVS, FQNEAQ. The CDR3 covers 17 residues. This CDR3 reads CASSFFKSTGGRETQYF. CDR3 nucleotide sequence: TGTGCCAGCAGCTTCTTTAAATCAACAGGGGGCAGGGAGACCCAGTACTTC.

The sample holds many counts of this clonotype. This chain joins TRBV20-1 and TRBJ1-4; D call uncertain. CDR1 and CDR2 (germline): DFQATT, SNEGSKA (reference sequence). CDR3 size: 15 residues. Deletions cut 3 bases from V and 1 base from J, with 12 bases between. CDR3 nucleotide sequence: TGCAGTGCTAGGCCTCTAGGTGGAACTAATGAAAAACTGTTTTTT. Translating gives CSARPLGGTNEKLFF.

A few counts support this clonotype. The J gene is TRBJ2-1, the V gene TRBV3-1; 8 nucleotides line up with TRBD2. Germline V gene lookup returns CDR1 LGHDT and CDR2 YNNKEL (reference sequence). The CDR3 spans 16 residues. Trimming took 4 bases from V and 0 from J; bases not matched to a gene: 5. The CDR3 DNA reads TGTGCCAGCAGCCCACTCCGGGGGGGCTCCTACAATGAGCAGTTCTTC. Protein sequence: CASSPLRGGSYNEQFF.

This clonotype was recorded many times. In DNA, the CDR3 is TGTGCCAGCACCCCCGGGACAGACTATGGCTACACCTTC. This encodes CASTPGTDYGYTF. V is TRBV12-3 or TRBV12-4 and J is TRBJ1-2; 7 nucleotides match TRBD1. V trimming: 7 bases; J trimming: 3 bases; junction bases outside the gene matches: 5. The CDR3 sequence is 13 residues long.

This clonotype has more than one count but fewer than ten. V and J are TRBV7-3 and TRBJ2-5, with D perhaps TRBD2 (5 bases). Germline V lookup: CDR1 SGHTA, CDR2 FQGTGA. This CDR3 is built from 14 residues. Trimming took 5 bases from V and 5 from J, leaving 15 bases between them. CDR3 residues: CASSPDPGWETQYF. The DNA for the CDR3 is TGTGCCAGCAGCCCTGATCCGGGGTGGGAGACCCAGTACTTC.

This clonotype was counted at least ten times. The rearrangement joins TRBV18 to TRBJ1-2; 7 positions agree with TRBD1. Germline CDR1 is KGHSH and CDR2 is LQKENI. The CDR3 runs to 15 residues. V lost 1 base to trimming and J lost 6 bases; unmatched junction nucleotides: 8. The CDR3 reads CASSPLHRGSDGYTF. The CDR3 DNA is TGTGCCAGCTCACCACTGCACAGGGGTTCGGATGGCTACACCTTC.

This clonotype was seen at least ten times. The genes are TRBV6-5 and TRBJ1-5; no reliable D call. This CDR3 comprises 15 residues. V lost 0 bases, J lost 5 bases, and 11 bases lay in between. Germline V gene lookup returns CDR1 MNHEY and CDR2 SVGAGI. CDR3 coding DNA: TGTGCCAGCAGTTACTCTTCAGCTCCGGATCAGCCCCAGCATTTT. Residues: CASSYSSAPDQPQHF.

Ten or more counts support this clonotype. The chain is built from TRBV3-1 and TRBJ2-1, with TRBD2 identical over 7 bases. The CDR3 runs 14 residues. Per the germline V gene, CDR1 is LGHDT and CDR2 is YNNKEL (reference sequence). Trimming at V came to 3 bases and at J to 4 bases, leaving 3 bases not matched to a gene. DNA of the CDR3: TGTGCCAGCAGCCACTCTAGCGGTTACAATGAGCAGTTCTTC. Translation: CASSHSSGYNEQFF.